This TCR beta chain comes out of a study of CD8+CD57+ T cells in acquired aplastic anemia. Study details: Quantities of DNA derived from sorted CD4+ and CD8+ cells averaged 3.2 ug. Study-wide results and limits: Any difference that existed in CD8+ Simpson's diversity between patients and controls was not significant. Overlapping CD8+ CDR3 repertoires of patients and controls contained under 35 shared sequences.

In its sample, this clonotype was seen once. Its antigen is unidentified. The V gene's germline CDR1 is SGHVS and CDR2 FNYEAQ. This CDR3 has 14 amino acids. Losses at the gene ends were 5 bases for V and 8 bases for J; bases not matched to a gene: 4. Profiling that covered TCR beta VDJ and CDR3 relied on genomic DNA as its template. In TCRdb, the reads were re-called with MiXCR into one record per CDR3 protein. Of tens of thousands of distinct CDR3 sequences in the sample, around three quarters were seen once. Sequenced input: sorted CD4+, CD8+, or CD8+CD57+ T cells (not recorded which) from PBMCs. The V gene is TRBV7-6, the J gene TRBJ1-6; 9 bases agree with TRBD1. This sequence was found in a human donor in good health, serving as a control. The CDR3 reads CASSARDRDSPLHF. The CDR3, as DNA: TGTGCCAGCAGCGCCCGGGACAGGGATTCACCCCTCCACTTT.